Described below is a single TCR beta chain sequence and its context. The data were obtained in a study of technical replicates of blood from a handful of donors. CDR1 is SGHRS and CDR2 is YFSETQ in the germline V gene. V trimming: 4 bases; J trimming: 6 bases; junction bases outside the gene matches: 7. This CDR3 contains 15 residues. Sequenced by immunoSEQ multiplex PCR; TCRdb stores in-frame clones only, minus some. This sample has about 70,000 clones, with approximately 90% found just once. Sequencing input: PBMCs. This chain joins TRBV5-1 and TRBJ2-3; 11 nucleotides align to TRBD1. This TCR was sampled from a human donor in good health. Some clones in this sample may be carry-over from other donors' samples. CDR3 DNA sequence: TGCGCCAGCAGCCCCGGACAGGGGGCAACGGATACGCAGTATTTT. Its protein is CASSPGQGATDTQYF.